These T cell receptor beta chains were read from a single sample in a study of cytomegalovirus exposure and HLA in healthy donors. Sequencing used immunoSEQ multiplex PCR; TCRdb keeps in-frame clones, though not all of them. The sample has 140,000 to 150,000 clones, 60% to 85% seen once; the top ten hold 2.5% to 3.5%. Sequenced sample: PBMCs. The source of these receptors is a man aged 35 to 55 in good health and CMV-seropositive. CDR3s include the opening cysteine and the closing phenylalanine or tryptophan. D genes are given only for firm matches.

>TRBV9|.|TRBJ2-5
CASSARGQQETQYF
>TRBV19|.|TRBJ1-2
CASTPWQGDYGYTF
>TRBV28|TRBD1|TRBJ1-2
CASSLYSNRGLYYGYTF
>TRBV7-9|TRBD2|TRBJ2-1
CASSLVRLADNEQFF
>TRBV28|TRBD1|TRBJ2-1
CASSFAGTGTNEQFF
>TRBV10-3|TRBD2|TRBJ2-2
CAISESTLAWNTGELFF
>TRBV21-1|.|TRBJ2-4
CASRGGGAARLRYF
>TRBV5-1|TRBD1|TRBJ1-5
CASRHLRDRVYSNQPQHF
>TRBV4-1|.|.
CASSTEGPGSSYEQYF
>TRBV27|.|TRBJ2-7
CASSFGQGGYEQYF
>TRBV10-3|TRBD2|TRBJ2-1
CAISANRELLAGGPRGNEQFF
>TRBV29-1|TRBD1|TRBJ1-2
CSVGTGTNYGYTF
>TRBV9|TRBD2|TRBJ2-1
CASTGLAGGPMDEQFF
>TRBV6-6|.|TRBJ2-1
CASSYSALYNEQFF
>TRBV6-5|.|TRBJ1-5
CASSYDGVRPQHF
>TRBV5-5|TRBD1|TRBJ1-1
CASSSRQGQIAFF
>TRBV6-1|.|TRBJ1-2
CASSEAHRDGYTF
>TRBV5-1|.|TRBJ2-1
CASSPRGGTTYNEQFF
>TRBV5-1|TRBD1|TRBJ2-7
CASSTGPGGKYYEQYF
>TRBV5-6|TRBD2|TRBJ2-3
CASSLTGGGSTDTQYF
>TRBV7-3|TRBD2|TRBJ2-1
CASSLTSGDSYNEQFF
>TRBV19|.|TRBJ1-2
CASSIHQGYTF
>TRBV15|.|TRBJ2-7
CATSREVGPGSYEQYF
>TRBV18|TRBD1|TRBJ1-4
CASSRDRGEKLFF
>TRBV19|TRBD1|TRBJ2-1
CASSKTGVNEQFF
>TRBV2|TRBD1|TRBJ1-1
CASSLTGGYSTEAFF
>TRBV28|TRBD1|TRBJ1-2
CASSLTGQGGLNYGYTF
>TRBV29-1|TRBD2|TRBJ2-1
CSVVPSGGGLSNEQFF
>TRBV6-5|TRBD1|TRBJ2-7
CASSSWTGSIYEQYF
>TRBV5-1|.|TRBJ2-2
CASRTTSTAGELFF
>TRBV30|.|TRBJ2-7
CAWSVSSEPGYEQYF
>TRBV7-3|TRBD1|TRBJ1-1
CASSYTGGEAFF
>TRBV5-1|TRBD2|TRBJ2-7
CASSEGTSGPIYEQYF